This T cell receptor (beta chain) stems from a study of blood T cell repertoires in COVID-19. Study information: Some COVID-19 samples were acute and others convalescent; all came from the United States, Italy and Spain.

Using immunoSEQ multiplex PCR, the repertoire was profiled, and TCRdb retains in-frame clones only, with some absent. Of over 45,000 clones detected, approximately 87% appear once; the ten largest clones hold roughly 13%. Trimming removed 0 bases from V and 7 bases from J, with 12 bases in between. Germline CDR1 and CDR2: SGHTA and FQGNSA. CDR3 length: 14 amino acids. This sequence joins TRBV7-2 and TRBJ1-1, with D perhaps TRBD1 (5 bases). The clonotype was recovered from a human donor in a cohort sampled during active COVID-19. Sequences were obtained from peripheral blood. CDR3 nucleotide sequence: TGTGCCAGCAGCTTAGCTTCGACAGCCCTTGAAGCTTTCTTT. This translates into CASSLASTALEAFF.